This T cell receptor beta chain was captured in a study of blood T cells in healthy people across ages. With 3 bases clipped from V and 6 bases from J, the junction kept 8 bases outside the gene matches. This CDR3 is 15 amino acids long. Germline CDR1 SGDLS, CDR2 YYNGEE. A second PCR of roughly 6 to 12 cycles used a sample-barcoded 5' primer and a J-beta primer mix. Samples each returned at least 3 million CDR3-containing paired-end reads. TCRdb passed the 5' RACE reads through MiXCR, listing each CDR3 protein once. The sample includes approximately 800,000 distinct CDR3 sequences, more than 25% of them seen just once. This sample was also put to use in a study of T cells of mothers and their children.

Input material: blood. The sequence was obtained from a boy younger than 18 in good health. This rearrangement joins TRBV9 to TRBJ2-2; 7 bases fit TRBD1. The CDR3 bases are TGTGCCAGCAGCGCCCCACAGGGGATGGCCGGGGAGCTGTTTTTT. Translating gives CASSAPQGMAGELFF.